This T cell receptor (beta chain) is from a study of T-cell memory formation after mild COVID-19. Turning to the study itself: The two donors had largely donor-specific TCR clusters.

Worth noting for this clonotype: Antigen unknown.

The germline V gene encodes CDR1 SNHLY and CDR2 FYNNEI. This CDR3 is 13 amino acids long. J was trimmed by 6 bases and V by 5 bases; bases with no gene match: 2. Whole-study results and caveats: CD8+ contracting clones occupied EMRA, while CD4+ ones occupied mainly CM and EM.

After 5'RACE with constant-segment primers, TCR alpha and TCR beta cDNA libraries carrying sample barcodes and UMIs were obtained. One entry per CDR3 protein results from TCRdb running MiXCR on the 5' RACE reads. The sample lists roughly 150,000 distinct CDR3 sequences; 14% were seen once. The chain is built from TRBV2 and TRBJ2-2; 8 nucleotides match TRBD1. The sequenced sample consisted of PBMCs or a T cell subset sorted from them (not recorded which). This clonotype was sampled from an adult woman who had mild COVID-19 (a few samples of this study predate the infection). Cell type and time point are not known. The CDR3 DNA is TGTGCCAGCAGTACACAGGGGGCCGGGGAGCTGTTTTTT. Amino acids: CASSTQGAGELFF.